These 10 T cell receptor beta chains share one sample of origin, sequenced in a study of tumor-infiltrating lymphocytes in primary liver carcinoma (dated by TCRdb to the late 2010s). The sequencing machine was an Illumina HiSeq 2500. TCRbeta-specific cDNA was reverse-transcribed from around 500 ng total RNA using a constant-region primer and ProtoScript II reverse transcriptase. TCRbeta libraries were built with three nested multiplex PCR rounds, a slightly modified ARM-PCR procedure. Each of the first two PCR rounds ran for about 9 cycles and used multiplex TRBV1-TRBV30 forward primers together with a Cbeta reverse primer. TCRdb applied fastp at Q25 and MiXCR to the public reads, then kept only in-frame beta chains. Rows are unified per CDR3 protein, each entry keeping the most common DNA and genes. This sample lists roughly 180,000 distinct CDR3 sequences; over 45% were detected once. About 72% of the sample rests with the top ten.

RNA from unsorted whole blood was extracted with TRIzol reagent, and germline DNA was obtained with the DNeasy Blood & Tissue kit. The material sequenced was peripheral blood. All receptors derive from a man aged 35 to 55 with primary liver carcinoma and hepatitis B virus infection.

A word on this clonotype: No conserved phenylalanine or tryptophan is present at the end of the CDR3, so a read error is the likely explanation. The rearrangement links TRBV11-2 to TRBJ2-1; TRBD2 agrees at 8 bases. This CDR3 has 16 amino acids. Germline loops: CDR1 SGHAT, CDR2 FQNNGV. The CDR3 spells CASSLFGGRTYDEQFL. Here the CDR3 DNA reads TGTGCCAGCAGCTTATTTGGCGGGAGGACCTACGATGAGCAGTTCCTC.

V gene TRBV5-6 combines with J gene TRBJ2-3, with a tentative D call TRBD1 (5 bases). Germline-derived CDR1 and CDR2 are SGHDT and YYEEEE. This CDR3 contains 13 residues. V shed 5 bases and J shed 2 bases, with 9 bases lying between them. The CDR3 sequence: CASSDRNTDTQYF. For the CDR3, the DNA is TGTGCCAGCAGTGACAGAAACACAGATACGCAGTATTTT.

This clonotype was counted at least ten times. CDR3 sequence reads: CSVELPGQGFGYTF. CDR3 sequence (DNA): TGCAGCGTTGAGCTCCCGGGACAGGGTTTTGGCTACACCTTC. The chain combines TRBV29-1 with TRBJ1-2; TRBD1 matches at 9 bases. V trimming: 3 bases; J trimming: 7 bases; junction bases outside the gene matches: 9. From germline, CDR1 is SQVTM and CDR2 ANQGSEA. This CDR3 is built from 14 residues.

Notes on this clonotype: At one of its ends the junction is not consistent with the germline gene, which may arise from a read error. The chain employs TRBV6-6 and TRBJ2-5; 7 bases line up with TRBD2. Germline V lookup: CDR1 MNHNY, CDR2 SVGAGI (reference sequence). The CDR3 sequence is 14 residues long. This CDR3 reads CASSLLAEQETEYF. The CDR3, as DNA: TGTGCCAGCAGTTTGCTAGCGGAACAAGAGACCGAGTACTTC.

On this clonotype: One end of the junction varies from germline; a read error may be responsible. The V and J genes are TRBV4-1 and TRBJ2-2, with TRBD1 matching over 10 bases. The germline V gene encodes CDR1 MGHRA and CDR2 YSYEKL. The CDR3 runs to 14 residues. In DNA, the CDR3 is TGCGCCTGCAGCCATGGACAGGGGGCCGGGGAGCTGTTTTTT. It encodes CACSHGQGAGELFF.

The table lists this clonotype with a few counts. CDR3 amino acids: CASSAWRDDQETQYF. Here the CDR3 DNA reads TGCGCCAGCAGTGCGTGGCGGGATGACCAAGAGACCCAGTACTTC. The genes are TRBV10-1 and TRBJ2-5, with a possible D match to TRBD2 (6 bases). V gave up 4 bases and J gave up 0 bases, with 12 bases separating them. Germline V gene data show CDR1 as WNHNN and CDR2 as SYGVQD (reference sequence). The CDR3 spans 15 residues.

As to this clonotype: The DNA is omitted, as the CDR3 cannot be located on it reliably, and the CDR3 follows TCRdb's listing. This sequence joins TRBV11-3 and TRBJ2-2; TRBD2 is the table's D call and was not checked against the DNA. The CDR3 contains 16 residues when both ends are counted. The germline V gene has CDR1 SGHNT and CDR2 YENEEA. The CDR3 reads CTSSYKREREPGSCFF.

As concerns this clonotype: A much larger clone is a single base away; this may be a read error. CDR3: CSVGDRTGGQETQYF. The CDR3, as DNA: TGCAGCGTTGGAGACCGGACAGGGGGCCAAGAGACCCAGTACTTC. J is TRBJ2-5 and V is TRBV29-1; 10 bases map to TRBD1. V shed 4 bases and J 1 base; nucleotides not matched to a gene: 6. CDR1 and CDR2 from the germline V gene are SQVTM and ANQGSEA. The CDR3 runs 15 residues.

This clonotype was counted a few times. The rearrangement uses TRBV29-1 and TRBJ2-1; D tentatively fits TRBD1 or TRBD2 (6 bases each). The CDR3 extends over 13 amino acids. Trimming left V 7 bases short and J 8 bases short, with 18 bases between. The germline gives CDR1 SQVTM, CDR2 ANQGSEA. Here the CDR3 reads CSAYRGNRDEQFF. For the CDR3, the DNA is TGCAGCGCCTATCGGGGGAACAGGGATGAGCAGTTCTTC.

The chain links TRBV25-1 to TRBJ2-2; D is perhaps TRBD1 (6 bases). This CDR3 has 14 amino acids. Deletions cut 7 bases from V and 4 bases from J, with 13 bases between. In germline, CDR1 is MGHDK, CDR2 SYGVNS. This chain's CDR3 is CASKGQGSTGELFF. CDR3 coding DNA: TGTGCCAGCAAGGGGCAGGGGTCCACCGGGGAGCTGTTTTTT.